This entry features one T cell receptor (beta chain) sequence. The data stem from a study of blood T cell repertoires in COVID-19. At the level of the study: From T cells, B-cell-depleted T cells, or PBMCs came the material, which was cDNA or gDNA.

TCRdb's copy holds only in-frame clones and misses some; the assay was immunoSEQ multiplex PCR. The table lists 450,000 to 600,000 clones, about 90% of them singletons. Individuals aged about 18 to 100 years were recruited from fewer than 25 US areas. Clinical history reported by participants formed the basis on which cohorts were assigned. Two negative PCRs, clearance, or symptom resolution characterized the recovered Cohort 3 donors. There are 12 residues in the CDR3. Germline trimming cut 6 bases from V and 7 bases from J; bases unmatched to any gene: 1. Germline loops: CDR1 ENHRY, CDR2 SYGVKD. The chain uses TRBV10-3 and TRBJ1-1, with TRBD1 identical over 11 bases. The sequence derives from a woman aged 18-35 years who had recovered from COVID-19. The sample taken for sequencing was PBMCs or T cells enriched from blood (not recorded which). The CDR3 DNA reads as TGTGCCATCAGGGGGACAGGGGGTGAAGCTTTCTTT. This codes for CAIRGTGGEAFF.